This paragraph covers one T cell receptor beta chain sequence. Using immunoSEQ multiplex PCR, the repertoire was profiled, and TCRdb retains in-frame clones only, with some absent. The data hold approximately 90,000 clones, with roughly nine tenths observed a single time. This specimen comes from a study of OX40 agonist ivuxolimab in advanced cancers. In the study overall: Those enrolled were roughly 80% male, with a mean age of about 66 years and ages from about 20 to 90.

The material was CD4+ or CD8+ T cells sorted from blood, obtained in a trial of the OX40 agonist ivuxolimab. The TCR originated in an adult with an advanced solid tumor such as melanoma, head and neck, liver or kidney cancer.

The CDR3 DNA sequence: TGTGCCAGCAGGGGACTAGCGGGGGGCTACGAGCAGTACTTC. Translation gives CASRGLAGGYEQYF. The gene calls are TRBV28 and TRBJ2-7; 15 bases fit TRBD2. After removal of 6 bases from V and 3 bases from J, the junction contained 0 bases not matched to a gene. Germline V CDR1 and CDR2: MDHEN, SYDVKM. The CDR3 extends over 14 amino acids.